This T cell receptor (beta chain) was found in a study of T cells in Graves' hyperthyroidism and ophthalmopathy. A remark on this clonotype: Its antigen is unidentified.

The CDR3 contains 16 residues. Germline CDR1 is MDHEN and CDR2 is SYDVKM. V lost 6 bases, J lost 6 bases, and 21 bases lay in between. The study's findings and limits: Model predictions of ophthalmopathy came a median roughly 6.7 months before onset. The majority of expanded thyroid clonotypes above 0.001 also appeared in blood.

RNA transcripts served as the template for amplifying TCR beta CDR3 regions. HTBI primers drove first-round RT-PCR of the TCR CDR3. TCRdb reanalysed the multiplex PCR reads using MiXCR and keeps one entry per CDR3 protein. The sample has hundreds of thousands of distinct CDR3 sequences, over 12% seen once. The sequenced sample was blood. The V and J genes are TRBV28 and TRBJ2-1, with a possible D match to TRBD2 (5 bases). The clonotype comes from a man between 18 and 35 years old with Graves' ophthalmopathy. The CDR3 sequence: CASRPPGSVRSNEQFF. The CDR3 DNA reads TGTGCCAGCAGGCCCCCGGGATCCGTAAGGTCCAATGAGCAGTTCTTC.